These T cell receptor beta chains were read from a single sample in a study of T-cell memory formation after mild COVID-19. MiXCR, applied by TCRdb to the 5' RACE reads, yields one record per CDR3 protein. The table shows 470,000 or so distinct CDR3 sequences, with 18% occurring only once. The material sequenced was PBMCs or a T cell subset sorted from them (not recorded which). Receptors were obtained from an adult woman who had mild COVID-19 (a few samples of this study predate the infection). Cell type and time point are not known. The CDR3 runs from the conserved cysteine through the conserved F or W. D genes are given only for firm matches. Size is stated for part of the rows, as once, few or many counts, or as a class when the clone is expanded.

d_gene	abundance	j_gene	len	v_gene	CDR3aa	CDR3nt
TRBD2	few	TRBJ2-1	14	TRBV20-1	CSARGLAAHNEQFF	TGCAGTGCTAGGGGACTAGCCGCTCACAATGAGCAGTTCTTC
TRBD1	-	TRBJ1-2	16	TRBV6-4	CASSDSGTGPNYGYTF	TGTGCCAGCAGTGACTCGGGGACAGGGCCCAACTATGGCTACACCTTC
-	-	TRBJ2-3	14	TRBV12-3/TRBV12-4	CASSIPLFGAAQYF	TGTGCCAGCAGTATACCCCTCTTCGGGGCAGCGCAGTATTTT
-	-	TRBJ1-3	14	TRBV11-3	CASTARNSGNTIYF	TGTGCCAGTACGGCGAGAAACTCTGGAAACACCATATATTTT
TRBD1	many	TRBJ2-2	14	TRBV7-2	CASSLRQGTGELFF	TGTGCCAGCAGCTTAAGACAGGGCACCGGGGAGCTGTTTTTT
TRBD2	few	TRBJ2-7	15	TRBV4-1	CASSQPTSGTYEQYF	TGCGCCAGCAGCCAACCGACTAGCGGAACCTACGAGCAGTACTTC
TRBD1	-	TRBJ1-1	16	TRBV20-1	CSAVDRGPKMNTEAFF	TGCAGTGCCGTGGACAGGGGGCCAAAAATGAACACTGAAGCTTTCTTT
-	few	TRBJ1-1	17	TRBV6-1	CASSPLQNVGDDTEAFF	TGTGCCAGCAGTCCCCTTCAGAACGTGGGCGATGACACTGAAGCTTTCTTT
-	few	TRBJ2-7	14	TRBV6-1	CASIPRDGGYEQYF	TGTGCCAGCATACCCCGGGACGGAGGCTACGAGCAGTACTTC
-	-	TRBJ2-1	13	TRBV6-1	CASSEAESNEQFF	TGTGCCAGCAGTGAAGCGGAGAGTAATGAGCAGTTCTTC
-	-	TRBJ1-4	13	TRBV18	CASSPRDNEKLFF	TGTGCCAGCTCACCACGAGATAATGAAAAACTGTTTTTT
-	-	TRBJ2-7	14	TRBV20-1	CSAIIPGGTYEQYF	TGCAGTGCTATAATTCCAGGTGGGACTTACGAGCAGTACTTC
-	-	TRBJ1-2	15	TRBV7-8	CASSSTRQDDYGYTF	TGTGCCAGCAGCTCCACCCGACAAGATGACTATGGCTACACCTTC
TRBD2	-	TRBJ2-7	15	TRBV3-1	CASSPDRDYQYEQYF	TGTGCCAGCAGCCCAGACCGGGACTACCAATACGAGCAGTACTTC
-	-	TRBJ2-4	12	TRBV5-5	CASSLEGNIQYF	TGTGCCAGCAGCTTGGAGGGAAACATTCAGTACTTC
-	-	TRBJ1-5	14	TRBV24-1	CATSDSGGRQPQHF	TGTGCCACCAGTGACTCCGGAGGACGTCAGCCCCAGCATTTT
-	-	TRBJ1-2	13	TRBV12-3/TRBV12-4	CASRTGDDYGYTF	TGTGCCAGCAGGACCGGGGATGATTATGGCTACACCTTC
-	-	TRBJ2-3	14	TRBV27	CASSLLDSTDTQYF	TGTGCCAGCAGCCTATTAGACAGCACAGATACGCAGTATTTT
-	-	TRBJ2-7	15	TRBV5-1	CASSLERDQADEQYF	TGCGCCAGCAGCTTGGAAAGAGACCAAGCAGACGAGCAGTACTTC
TRBD2	once	TRBJ2-5	15	TRBV11-2	CASRAIAGRGETQYF	TGTGCCAGCAGAGCTATAGCGGGAAGAGGGGAGACCCAGTACTTC
-	-	TRBJ2-7	15	TRBV18	CASSLPYRAKNEQYF	TGTGCCAGCTCACTTCCGTACAGGGCGAAGAACGAGCAGTACTTC
-	-	TRBJ1-2	14	TRBV4-3	CASSQGPGAGGYTF	TGCGCCAGCAGCCAAGGTCCGGGGGCTGGTGGCTACACCTTC
-	-	TRBJ1-5	16	TRBV20-1	CSASPPRTDSNQPQHF	TGCAGTGCTAGCCCCCCCCGGACGGATAGCAATCAGCCCCAGCATTTT
TRBD2	-	TRBJ2-1	16	TRBV11-1	CASSTPPGLAIDEQFF	TGTGCCAGCAGCACTCCTCCGGGACTAGCTATCGATGAGCAGTTCTTC